This T cell receptor beta chain was identified in a study of OX40 agonist ivuxolimab in advanced cancers. Study-wide results and caveats: At 0.1 to 3.0 mg/kg, CD4+ and CD8+ blood T cells expanded clonally by week 6.

Comments on this clone: The antigen is undetermined.

Assay used: immunoSEQ multiplex PCR; TCRdb lists only in-frame clones, some missing. Altogether about 72,000 clones are present, approximately 92% being singletons, with the ten largest covering over 9.5%. CDR3 size: 14 residues. The germline gives CDR1 SGHKS, CDR2 YYEKEE (reference sequence). V gave up 1 base and J gave up 2 bases; unmatched junction bases: 0. The clonotype comes from an adult with an advanced solid tumor such as melanoma, head and neck, liver or kidney cancer. Here the sequenced sample was CD4+ or CD8+ T cells sorted from blood, taken in a trial of the OX40 agonist ivuxolimab. V is TRBV5-5 and J is TRBJ1-3, with 7 bases matching TRBD1. The CDR3 nucleotides are TGTGCCAGCAGCTTGCAGGGGGCTGGAAACACCATATATTTT. Translation gives CASSLQGAGNTIYF.